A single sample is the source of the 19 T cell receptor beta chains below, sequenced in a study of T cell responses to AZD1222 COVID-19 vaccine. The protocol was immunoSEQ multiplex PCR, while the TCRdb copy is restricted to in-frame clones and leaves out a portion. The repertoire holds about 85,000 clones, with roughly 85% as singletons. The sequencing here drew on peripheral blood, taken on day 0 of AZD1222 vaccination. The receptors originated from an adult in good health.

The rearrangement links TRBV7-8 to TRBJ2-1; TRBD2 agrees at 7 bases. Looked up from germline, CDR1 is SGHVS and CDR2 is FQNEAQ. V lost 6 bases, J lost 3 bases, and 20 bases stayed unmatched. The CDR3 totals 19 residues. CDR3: CASREGGVTPRPLYNEQFF. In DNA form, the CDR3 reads TGTGCCAGCAGGGAGGGAGGGGTAACCCCAAGACCCCTCTACAATGAGCAGTTCTTC.

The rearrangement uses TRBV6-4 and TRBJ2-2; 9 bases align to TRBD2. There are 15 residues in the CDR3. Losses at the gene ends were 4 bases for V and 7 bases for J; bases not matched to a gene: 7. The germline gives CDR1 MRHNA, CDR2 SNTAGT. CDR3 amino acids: CASSGRTSAHGELFF. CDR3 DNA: TGTGCCAGCAGTGGCCGGACTAGCGCGCACGGGGAGCTGTTTTTT.

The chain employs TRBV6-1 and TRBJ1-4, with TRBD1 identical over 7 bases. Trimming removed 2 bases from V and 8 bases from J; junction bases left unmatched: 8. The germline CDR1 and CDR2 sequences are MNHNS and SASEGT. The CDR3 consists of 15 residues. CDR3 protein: CASSENRGLLEKLFF. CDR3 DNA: TGTGCCAGCAGTGAAAATAGGGGGCTTCTGGAAAAACTGTTTTTT.

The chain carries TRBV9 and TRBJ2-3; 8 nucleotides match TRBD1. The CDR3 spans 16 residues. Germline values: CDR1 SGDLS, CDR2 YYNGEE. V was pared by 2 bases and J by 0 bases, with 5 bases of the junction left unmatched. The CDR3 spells CASSVETGESTDTQYF. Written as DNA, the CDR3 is TGTGCCAGCAGCGTGGAGACAGGGGAGAGCACAGATACGCAGTATTTT.

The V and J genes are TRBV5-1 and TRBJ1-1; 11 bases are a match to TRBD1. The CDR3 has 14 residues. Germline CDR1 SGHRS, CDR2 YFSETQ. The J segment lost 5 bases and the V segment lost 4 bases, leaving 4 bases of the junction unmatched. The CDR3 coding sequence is TGCGCCAGCAGCCCTCGGGACAGGGGGACTGAAGCTTTCTTT. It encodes CASSPRDRGTEAFF.

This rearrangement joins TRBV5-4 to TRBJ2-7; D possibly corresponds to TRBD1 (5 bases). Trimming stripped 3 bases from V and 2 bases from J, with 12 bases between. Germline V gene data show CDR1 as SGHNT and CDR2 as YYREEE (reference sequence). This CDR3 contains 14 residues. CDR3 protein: CASSSGRQTYEQYF. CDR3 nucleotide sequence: TGTGCCAGCAGCTCGGGTAGACAGACCTACGAGCAGTACTTC.

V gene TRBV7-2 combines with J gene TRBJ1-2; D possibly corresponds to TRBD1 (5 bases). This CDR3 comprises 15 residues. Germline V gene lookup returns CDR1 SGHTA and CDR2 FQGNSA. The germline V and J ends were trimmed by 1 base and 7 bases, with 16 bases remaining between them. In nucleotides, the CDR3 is TGTGCCAGCAGCTTAGATTACGGGGCGCTGGGTGGCTACACCTTC. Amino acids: CASSLDYGALGGYTF. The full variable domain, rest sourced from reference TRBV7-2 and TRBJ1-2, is GAGVSQSPSNKVTEKGKDVELRCDPISGHTALYWYRQSLGQGLEFLIYFQGNSAPDKSGLPSDRFSAERTGGSVSTLTIQRTQQEDSAVYLCASSLDYGALGGYTFGSGTRLTVV.

CDR3 loop: CASSLTGTGVYNEKLFF. The CDR3 region has the DNA TGTGCCAGCAGCTTAACGGGGACAGGGGTTTATAATGAAAAACTGTTTTTT. The genes are TRBV7-8 and TRBJ1-4; TRBD1 agrees at 10 bases. The trim removed 2 bases at V and 4 bases at J, leaving 7 bases unmatched. This CDR3 is 17 amino acids long. CDR1 is SGHVS, CDR2 FQNEAQ, per germline.

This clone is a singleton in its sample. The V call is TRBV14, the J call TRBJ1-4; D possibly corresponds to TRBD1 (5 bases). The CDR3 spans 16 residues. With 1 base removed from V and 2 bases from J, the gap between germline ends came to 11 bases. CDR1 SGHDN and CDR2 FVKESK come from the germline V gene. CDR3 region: CASSQVSWGTNEKLFF. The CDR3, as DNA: TGTGCCAGCAGCCAAGTCTCTTGGGGGACTAATGAAAAACTGTTTTTT.

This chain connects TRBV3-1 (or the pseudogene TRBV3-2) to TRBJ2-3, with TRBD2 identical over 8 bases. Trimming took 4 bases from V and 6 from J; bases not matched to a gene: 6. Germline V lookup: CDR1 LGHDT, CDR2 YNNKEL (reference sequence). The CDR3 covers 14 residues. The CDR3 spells CASSLGLGFDTQYF. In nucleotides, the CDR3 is TGTGCCAGCAGCCTGGGACTAGGGTTCGATACGCAGTATTTT.

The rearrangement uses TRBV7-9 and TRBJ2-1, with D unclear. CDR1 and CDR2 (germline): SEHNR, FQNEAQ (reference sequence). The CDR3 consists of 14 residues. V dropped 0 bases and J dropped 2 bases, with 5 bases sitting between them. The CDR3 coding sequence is TGTGCCAGCAGCTTAGCCTTGACCTACAATGAGCAGTTCTTC. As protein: CASSLALTYNEQFF.

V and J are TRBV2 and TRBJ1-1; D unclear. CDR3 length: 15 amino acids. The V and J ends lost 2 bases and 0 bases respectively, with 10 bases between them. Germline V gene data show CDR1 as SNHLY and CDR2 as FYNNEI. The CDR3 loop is CASSELGRMNTEAFF. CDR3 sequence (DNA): TGTGCCAGCAGTGAATTAGGACGGATGAACACTGAAGCTTTCTTT. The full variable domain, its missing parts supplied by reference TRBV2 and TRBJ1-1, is EPEVTQTPSHQVTQMGQEVILRCVPISNHLYFYWYRQILGQKVEFLVSFYNNEISEKSEIFDDQFSVERPDGSNFTLKIRSTKLEDSAMYFCASSELGRMNTEAFFGQGTRLTVV.

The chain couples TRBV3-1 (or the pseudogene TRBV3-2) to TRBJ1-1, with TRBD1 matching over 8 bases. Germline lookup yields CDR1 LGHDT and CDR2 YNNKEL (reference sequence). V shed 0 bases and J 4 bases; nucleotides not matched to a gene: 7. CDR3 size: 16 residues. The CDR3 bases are TGTGCCAGCAGCCAAGATCAATCAGGGGGCGGCACTGAAGCTTTCTTT. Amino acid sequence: CASSQDQSGGGTEAFF.

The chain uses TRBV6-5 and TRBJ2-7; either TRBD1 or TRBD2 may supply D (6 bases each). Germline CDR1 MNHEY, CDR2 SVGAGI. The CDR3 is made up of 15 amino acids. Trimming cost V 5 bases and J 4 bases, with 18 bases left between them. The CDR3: CASSQGTGDSYEQYF. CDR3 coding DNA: TGTGCCAGCAGTCAGGGGACTGGGGATTCATACGAGCAGTACTTC.

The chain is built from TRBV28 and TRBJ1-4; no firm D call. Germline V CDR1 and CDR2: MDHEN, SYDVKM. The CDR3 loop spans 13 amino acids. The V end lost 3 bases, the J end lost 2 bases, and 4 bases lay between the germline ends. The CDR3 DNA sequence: TGTGCCAGCAGTTTTGGCACTAATGAAAAACTGTTTTTT. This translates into CASSFGTNEKLFF.

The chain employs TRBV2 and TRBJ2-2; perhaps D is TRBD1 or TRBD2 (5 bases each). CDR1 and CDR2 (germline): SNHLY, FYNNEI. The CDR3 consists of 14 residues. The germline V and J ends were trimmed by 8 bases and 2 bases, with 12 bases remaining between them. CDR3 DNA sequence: TGTGCCAGCCTTCCGGGACGTAACACCGGGGAGCTGTTTTTT. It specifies CASLPGRNTGELFF.

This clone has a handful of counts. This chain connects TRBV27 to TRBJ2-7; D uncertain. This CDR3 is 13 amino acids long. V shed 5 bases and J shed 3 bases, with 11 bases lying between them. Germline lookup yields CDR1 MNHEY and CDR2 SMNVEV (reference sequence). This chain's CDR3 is CASSSRPFYEQYF. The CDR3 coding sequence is TGTGCCAGCAGTAGCAGGCCCTTCTACGAGCAGTACTTC.

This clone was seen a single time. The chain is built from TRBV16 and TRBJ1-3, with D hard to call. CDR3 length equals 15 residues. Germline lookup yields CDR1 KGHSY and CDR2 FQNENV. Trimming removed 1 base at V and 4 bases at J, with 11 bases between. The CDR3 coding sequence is TGTGCCAGCAGCCAATTATCACTTGGAGGAAACACCATATATTTT. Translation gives CASSQLSLGGNTIYF. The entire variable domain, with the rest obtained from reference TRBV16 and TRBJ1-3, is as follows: GEEVAQTPKHLVRGEGQKAKLYCAPIKGHSYVFWYQQVLKNEFKFLISFQNENVFDETGMPKERFSAKCLPNSPCSLEIQATKLEDSAVYFCASSQLSLGGNTIYFGEGSWLTVV.

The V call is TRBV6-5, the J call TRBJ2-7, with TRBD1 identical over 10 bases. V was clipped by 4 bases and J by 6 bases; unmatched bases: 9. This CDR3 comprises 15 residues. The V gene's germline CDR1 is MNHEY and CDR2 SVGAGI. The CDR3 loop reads CASSSMTGGATEQYF. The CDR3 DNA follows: TGTGCCAGCAGTTCAATGACAGGGGGCGCTACCGAGCAGTACTTC.